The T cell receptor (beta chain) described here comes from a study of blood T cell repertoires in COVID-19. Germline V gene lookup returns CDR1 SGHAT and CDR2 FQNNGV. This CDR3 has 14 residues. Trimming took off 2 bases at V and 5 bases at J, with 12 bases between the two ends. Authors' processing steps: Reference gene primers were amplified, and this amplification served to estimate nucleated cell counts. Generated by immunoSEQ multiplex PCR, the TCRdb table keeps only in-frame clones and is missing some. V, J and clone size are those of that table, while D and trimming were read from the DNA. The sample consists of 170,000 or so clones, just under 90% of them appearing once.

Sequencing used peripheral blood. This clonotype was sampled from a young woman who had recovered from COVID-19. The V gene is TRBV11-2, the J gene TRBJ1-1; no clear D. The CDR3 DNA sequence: TGTGCCAGCAGCTTAAGACAAGTTTTGACTGAAGCTTTCTTT. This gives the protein CASSLRQVLTEAFF.